A single sample is the source of the 7 T cell receptor beta chains below, sequenced in a study of blood T cell repertoires in COVID-19. TCRdb's table, derived via immunoSEQ multiplex PCR, lists solely in-frame clones and lacks some. The table lists 150,000 to 200,000 clones, 89% of them singletons. Sequencing was done on a sample of PBMCs or T cells enriched from blood (not recorded which). The origin of the receptors is a woman in her thirties or forties with acute COVID-19.

J is TRBJ2-1 and V is TRBV5-1, with a tentative D call TRBD2 (6 bases). The germline gives CDR1 SGHRS, CDR2 YFSETQ. The CDR3 runs 14 residues. V dropped 4 bases and J dropped 7 bases, with 15 bases sitting between them. The CDR3 loop reads CASSTGAAGNEQFF. DNA for the CDR3: TGCGCCAGCAGCACGGGAGCGGCTGGTAATGAGCAGTTCTTC.

The V and J genes are TRBV20-1 and TRBJ2-5, with 11 nucleotides matching TRBD2. The CDR3 has 16 residues. Unmatched junction bases numbered 13, after V lost 3 bases and J lost 7 bases. Germline V gene lookup returns CDR1 DFQATT and CDR2 SNEGSKA (reference sequence). CDR3 coding DNA: TGCAGTGCTAGTCCTTGGGCTAGCGGGAGGCCGGGGACCCAGTACTTC. It yields the protein CSASPWASGRPGTQYF.

This sequence joins TRBV2 and TRBJ2-7, with D perhaps TRBD1 (6 bases). The germline V gene has CDR1 SNHLY and CDR2 FYNNEI. This CDR3 is built from 12 residues. With 7 bases removed from V and 1 base from J, the gap between germline ends came to 8 bases. CDR3 amino acids: CASNRASYEQYF. The CDR3 DNA follows: TGTGCCAGCAACAGGGCATCCTACGAGCAGTACTTC.

The chain has TRBV5-1 and TRBJ2-1; 9 bases align to TRBD1. CDR1 SGHRS and CDR2 YFSETQ come from the germline V gene. The CDR3 is made up of 17 amino acids. The trim removed 0 bases at V and 0 bases at J, leaving 4 bases unmatched. The CDR3 sequence is CASSLGTGASSYNEQFF. The CDR3 region has the DNA TGCGCCAGCAGCTTGGGGACAGGGGCCAGCTCCTACAATGAGCAGTTCTTC. The whole variable domain, remainder taken from reference TRBV5-1 and TRBJ2-1, is KAGVTQTPRYLIKTRGQQVTLSCSPISGHRSVSWYQQTPGQGLQFLFEYFSETQRNKGNFPGRFSGRQFSNSRSEMNVSTLELGDSALYLCASSLGTGASSYNEQFFGPGTRLTVL.

The J gene is TRBJ2-7, the V gene TRBV7-9; 11 bases are shared with TRBD1. The germline V gene has CDR1 SEHNR and CDR2 FQNEAQ (reference sequence). The CDR3 sequence is 14 residues long. V dropped 5 bases and J dropped 6; count of bases not matched to a gene: 6. DNA for the CDR3: TGTGCCAGCAGCCCCAGGACAGGGGGCTTCGAGCAGTACTTC. Translation gives CASSPRTGGFEQYF. Full variable domain (missing parts from reference TRBV7-9 and TRBJ2-7): DTGVSQNPRHKITKRGQNVTFRCDPISEHNRLYWYRQTLGQGPEFLTYFQNEAQLEKSRLLSDRFSAERPKGSFSTLEIQRTEQGDSAMYLCASSPRTGGFEQYFGPGTRLTVT.

This chain links TRBV5-1 with TRBJ1-1; 8 nucleotides match TRBD1. With 5 bases clipped from V and 4 bases from J, the junction kept 7 bases outside the gene matches. Germline V gene sequence: CDR1 SGHRS, CDR2 YFSETQ. This CDR3 spans 14 amino acids. CDR3 nucleotide sequence: TGCGCCAGCAGAACACTAACAGGGGGCACTGAAGCTTTCTTT. Translation: CASRTLTGGTEAFF.

This sequence joins TRBV29-1 and TRBJ2-4; 9 nucleotides match TRBD1. Germline values: CDR1 SQVTM, CDR2 ANQGSEA. The junction had 6 bases not matched to a gene; V was cut back by 2 bases and J by 1 base. The CDR3 length is 16 residues. The DNA of the CDR3 is TGCAGCGTTGAAACCAGGACAGGGGTGGCCAAAAACATTCAGTACTTC. Its protein product is CSVETRTGVAKNIQYF. The full variable domain, completed using reference TRBV29-1 and TRBJ2-4, is SAVISQKPSRDICQRGTSLTIQCQVDSQVTMMFWYRQQPGQSLTLIATANQGSEATYESGFVIDKFPISRPNLTFSTLTVSNMSPEDSSIYLCSVETRTGVAKNIQYFGAGTRLSVL.